The clone carrying this T cell receptor beta chain was seen a few times. Its antigen remains unidentified. Each CDR3 protein is one row after TCRdb ran MiXCR on the 5' RACE reads. The sample has 82,000 or so distinct CDR3 sequences, over 9.5% seen once. The sample originates from a study of spatial heterogeneity in lung cancer. As for the study in general: In raw reads, more than 8.5 appearances on average were recorded for each unique TCR and UMI combination. General study results and limits: Ubiquitous, expanded tumor-derived TCRs were more frequently observed in blood at resection than at follow-up.

Time point specified: sample taken at primary tumor resection. Material for sequencing was whole RNA from tumor, nontumor lung or frozen PBMC, left unsorted. Germline assignment: CDR1 SNHLY and CDR2 FYNNEI. V shed 3 bases and J shed 0 bases, with 10 bases lying between them. This CDR3 region has 15 residues. The chain couples TRBV2 to TRBJ2-3, with D uncertain. The sequences come from PBMCs, collected at surgery. The TCR originated in a male donor with early-stage non-small cell lung cancer. Written as DNA, the CDR3 is TGTGCCAGCAGTGAGGTGGTCCTTAGCACAGATACGCAGTATTTT. It encodes CASSEVVLSTDTQYF.